This passage covers 28 T cell receptor beta chains from one sample sequenced in a study of cytomegalovirus exposure and HLA in healthy donors. The PCR made use of 60 Vbeta and 13 Jbeta primers. This table comes from immunoSEQ multiplex PCR, and its TCRdb copy is limited to in-frame clones, with some not included. Its table lists more than 100,000 clones. Sample: PBMCs. The receptors derive from a woman between 35 and 50 years old in good health and CMV-seronegative.

This rearrangement joins TRBV11-2 to TRBJ1-4, with TRBD1 identical over 8 bases. Germline loops: CDR1 SGHAT, CDR2 FQNNGV. The CDR3 is made up of 13 amino acids. Unmatched junction bases numbered 7, after V lost 7 bases and J lost 9 bases. The CDR3 DNA reads TGTGCCAGCACGGGACAGGTCTATCAAAAACTGTTTTTT. Translating gives CASTGQVYQKLFF. The full variable domain, with the rest looked up from reference TRBV11-2 and TRBJ1-4, is EAGVAQSPRYKIIEKRQSVAFWCNPISGHATLYWYQQILGQGPKLLIQFQNNGVVDDSQLPKDRFSAERLKGVDSTLKIQPAKLEDSAVYLCASTGQVYQKLFFGSGTQLSVL.

This chain joins TRBV5-1 and TRBJ1-1, with 7 bases matching TRBD1. The CDR3 spans 16 residues. CDR1 SGHRS and CDR2 YFSETQ come from the germline V gene. J lost 0 bases, V lost 2 bases, and 7 bases had no gene match. In nucleotides, the CDR3 is TGCGCCAGCAGCTTTGACAGGGCCAATATGAACACTGAAGCTTTCTTT. It is translated as CASSFDRANMNTEAFF.

V gene TRBV4-2 combines with J gene TRBJ2-2; the match to TRBD1 covers 9 bases. V dropped 8 bases and J dropped 5; count of bases not matched to a gene: 6. This CDR3 spans 14 amino acids. Germline CDR1 LGHNA, CDR2 YNFKEQ. The CDR3 nucleotides read TGTGCCAGCCGCCCCGGGACAGGGACCGGGGAGCTGTTTTTT. Its translation is CASRPGTGTGELFF.

V gene TRBV6-1 combines with J gene TRBJ2-7; 7 positions agree with TRBD1. Germline values: CDR1 MNHNS, CDR2 SASEGT. V trimming: 6 bases; J trimming: 4 bases; junction bases outside the gene matches: 6. The CDR3 has 13 residues. The CDR3 is CASSSGTEYEQYV. The CDR3 bases are TGTGCCAGCAGCTCCGGGACAGAGTACGAGCAGTACGTC.

The chain is built from TRBV16 and TRBJ2-1; D is undetermined. Per the germline V gene, CDR1 is KGHSY and CDR2 is FQNENV. Trimming left V 0 bases short and J 10 bases short, with 10 bases between. The CDR3 has 13 residues. CDR3 nucleotides: TGTGCCAGCAGCCAATCCCCTAATACGGAGCAGTTCTTC. Translating it yields CASSQSPNTEQFF.

The chain carries TRBV4-1 and TRBJ1-2; TRBD1 is a possible D gene (5 bases). Germline V gives CDR1 MGHRA, CDR2 YSYEKL. CDR3 length: 14 amino acids. The V gene lost 0 bases and the J gene lost 3 bases, with 8 bases spanning the gap. The DNA of the CDR3 is TGCGCCAGCAGCCAAGATACAGGATACTATGGCTACACCTTC. It codes for CASSQDTGYYGYTF.

The rearrangement joins TRBV9 to TRBJ2-3, with 8 nucleotides matching TRBD2. Per germline, CDR1 SGDLS and CDR2 YYNGEE. This CDR3 has 15 amino acids. V shed 1 base and J 4 bases; nucleotides not matched to a gene: 5. The CDR3 bases are TGTGCCAGCAGCGTAAACCTAGCGGGTGCAGATACGCAGTATTTT. Residues: CASSVNLAGADTQYF.

Notes on this clone: At the DNA level, this CDR3 is encoded by other sequences in the same sample as well. The rearrangement links TRBV5-6 to TRBJ2-7, with a tentative D call TRBD1 (5 bases). The CDR3 runs to 12 residues. Germline V gene sequence: CDR1 SGHDT, CDR2 YYEEEE. Trimming took 1 base from V and 4 from J, leaving 6 bases between them. CDR3 bases: TGTGCCAGCAGCTTGCAGGGATACGAGCAGTACTTC. This gives the protein CASSLQGYEQYF.

This chain links TRBV4-3 with TRBJ2-2; 9 positions match TRBD2. Germline CDR1 LGHNA, CDR2 YSLEER. The length of the CDR3 is 15 residues. The J segment lost 12 bases and the V segment lost 4 bases, leaving 12 bases of the junction unmatched. CDR3 protein: CASSPPGSGGVKLFF. CDR3 DNA: TGCGCCAGCAGCCCCCCTGGTAGCGGGGGAGTGAAGCTGTTTTTT.

The chain couples TRBV6-4 to TRBJ2-2; TRBD1 matches at 8 bases. Germline CDR1 is MRHNA and CDR2 is SNTAGT. V shed 2 bases, J shed 7 bases, and the junction held 6 bases outside the gene matches. The CDR3 loop spans 15 amino acids. The CDR3 DNA is TGTGCCAGCAGTGACAGCAGGGGGCTAAGCGGGGAGCTGTTTTTT. Translating it yields CASSDSRGLSGELFF.

V is TRBV2 and J is TRBJ2-3; 14 bases are shared with TRBD2. The CDR3 spans 18 residues. The V and J ends lost 2 bases and 4 bases, in that order; junction bases with no gene match: 8. Germline values: CDR1 SNHLY, CDR2 FYNNEI. The CDR3 bases are TGTGCCAGCAGTGAAAAACTGGGACTAGCGGGGGAACCAGATACGCAGTATTTT. This encodes CASSEKLGLAGEPDTQYF.

The gene calls are TRBV6-5 and TRBJ2-2, with TRBD2 identical over 9 bases. The CDR3 consists of 15 residues. The germline CDR1 and CDR2 sequences are MNHEY and SVGAGI. V shed 6 bases, J shed 3 bases, and the junction held 5 bases outside the gene matches. The CDR3 DNA is TGTGCCAGCAGGGCGGGGGGGGCATACACCGGGGAGCTGTTTTTT. Translated, it gives CASRAGGAYTGELFF.

V usage is TRBV7-9 and J usage is TRBJ2-5; 8 nucleotides match TRBD1. The CDR3 spans 14 residues. Trimming removed 5 bases from V and 4 bases from J; junction bases left unmatched: 6. Germline V gives CDR1 SEHNR, CDR2 FQNEAQ (reference sequence). The CDR3 DNA follows: TGTGCCAGCAGCCGGCGAACAGGGGGAGAGACCCAGTACTTC. Translated, it gives CASSRRTGGETQYF.

The genes are TRBV7-2 and TRBJ1-6; D is unclear. Germline assignment: CDR1 SGHTA and CDR2 FQGNSA. The ends were cut back, 5 bases at V and 7 bases at J, with 9 bases in the middle. This CDR3 has 13 amino acids. The CDR3: CASSPRGNSPLHF. In DNA form, the CDR3 reads TGTGCCAGCAGCCCCCGAGGCAATTCACCCCTCCACTTT.

The genes are TRBV9 and TRBJ2-3; TRBD2 matches at 15 bases. This CDR3 is built from 16 residues. CDR1 is SGDLS and CDR2 is YYNGEE in the germline V gene. After removal of 5 bases from V and 5 bases from J, the junction contained 6 bases not matched to a gene. The CDR3 nucleotides read TGTGCCAGCAGTCGGACTAGCGGGGGGGCAGAAGATACGCAGTATTTT. As protein: CASSRTSGGAEDTQYF.

The chain employs TRBV5-1 and TRBJ1-1; D is unclear. V was cut by 0 bases and J by 4 bases, with 7 bases left in between. CDR1 is SGHRS, CDR2 YFSETQ, per germline. CDR3 size: 13 residues. As DNA, the CDR3 is TGCGCCAGCAGCTTGGCCCGGTTCACTGAAGCTTTCTTT. This gives the protein CASSLARFTEAFF.

The chain links TRBV27 to TRBJ2-5, with 10 bases identical to TRBD1. With the DNA end fitting TRBJ2-7 better, the J assignment may be wrong. CDR1 and CDR2 (germline): MNHEY, SMNVEV (reference sequence). The CDR3 extends over 16 amino acids. In DNA form, the CDR3 reads TGTGCCAGCAGTTATGTACCTGGACAGGGGGAAGGCGAGCAGTACTTC. Its translation: CASSYVPGQGEGEQYF.

The chain couples TRBV2 to TRBJ1-6, with 8 bases matching TRBD1. The CDR3 sequence is 15 residues long. Germline CDR1 is SNHLY and CDR2 is FYNNEI. V gave up 1 base and J gave up 7 bases; unmatched junction bases: 3. CDR3 sequence (DNA): TGTGCCAGCAGTGAAGGGGCAGGGGGCAATTCACCCCTCCACTTT. Amino acids: CASSEGAGGNSPLHF.

This rearrangement joins TRBV7-9 to TRBJ2-7; 8 nucleotides align to TRBD1. Trimming took 5 bases from V and 3 from J; bases not matched to a gene: 9. The CDR3 covers 15 residues. Germline assignment: CDR1 SEHNR and CDR2 FQNEAQ (reference sequence). CDR3 DNA: TGTGCCAGCAGCCCGAACAGGGGGTTTCTCTACGAGCAGTACTTC. Encoded protein: CASSPNRGFLYEQYF. Variable domain in full (rest from reference TRBV7-9 and TRBJ2-7): DTGVSQNPRHKITKRGQNVTFRCDPISEHNRLYWYRQTLGQGPEFLTYFQNEAQLEKSRLLSDRFSAERPKGSFSTLEIQRTEQGDSAMYLCASSPNRGFLYEQYFGPGTRLTVT.

The chain links TRBV6-5 to TRBJ1-1; D is unclear. The CDR3 spans 14 residues. In germline, CDR1 is MNHEY, CDR2 SVGAGI. V was shortened by 3 bases and J by 3 bases, with 11 bases between the two germline ends. In nucleotides, the CDR3 is TGTGCCAGCAGTTATCCGGGGAGTCACACTGAAGCTTTCTTT. Translating it yields CASSYPGSHTEAFF.

The chain couples TRBV7-3 to TRBJ2-2; 7 bases agree with TRBD2. This CDR3 has 15 residues. CDR1 is SGHTA, CDR2 FQGTGA, per germline. V trimming: 2 bases; J trimming: 7 bases; junction bases outside the gene matches: 7. The CDR3 here is CASSLGPSGGGELFF. CDR3 bases: TGTGCCAGCAGCTTAGGCCCCTCGGGGGGCGGGGAGCTGTTTTTT. Full variable domain (rest looked up from reference TRBV7-3 and TRBJ2-2): GAGVSQTPSNKVTEKGKYVELRCDPISGHTALYWYRQSLGQGPEFLIYFQGTGAADDSGLPNDRFFAVRPEGSVSTLKIQRTERGDSAVYLCASSLGPSGGGELFFGEGSRLTVL.

The chain links TRBV6-5 to TRBJ1-1; D may be TRBD1 (6 bases). The V and J ends lost 7 bases and 0 bases respectively, with 9 bases between them. The germline V gene encodes CDR1 MNHEY and CDR2 SVGAGI. The CDR3 runs 13 residues. The CDR3 here is CASKGQMNTEAFF. The DNA for the CDR3 is TGTGCCAGCAAAGGACAGATGAACACTGAAGCTTTCTTT.

This chain connects TRBV7-2 to TRBJ2-3; D might be TRBD1 (6 bases). The CDR3 contains 13 residues. V lost 5 bases to trimming and J lost 3 bases, with 9 bases between them. Germline V gene data show CDR1 as SGHTA and CDR2 as FQGNSA. The CDR3 protein is CASSSRGTDTQYF. Here the CDR3 DNA reads TGTGCCAGCAGCAGCAGGGGTACAGATACGCAGTATTTT.

The genes are TRBV18 and TRBJ1-3; D remains ambiguous. Between the trimmed V and J ends, which lost 2 bases and 0 bases, there was a span of 5 bases. Germline V CDR1 and CDR2: KGHSH, LQKENI. CDR3 length equals 14 residues. The CDR3 DNA reads as TGTGCCAGCTCACCAGCGGCCTCTGGAAACACCATATATTTT. The encoded protein is CASSPAASGNTIYF. Supplemented by reference TRBV18 and TRBJ1-3, the full variable domain reads NAGVMQNPRHLVRRRGQEARLRCSPMKGHSHVYWYRQLPEEGLKFMVYLQKENIIDESGMPKERFSAEFPKEGPSILRIQQVVRGDSAAYFCASSPAASGNTIYFGEGSWLTVV.

V gene TRBV7-3 combines with J gene TRBJ2-5, with 8 bases aligning to TRBD1. CDR1 SGHTA and CDR2 FQGTGA come from the germline V gene. CDR3 size: 15 residues. J gave up 4 bases and V 5 bases, and 9 bases lay outside the gene matches. The CDR3 nucleotides are TGTGCCAGCAGCGCAGGGACAGGACTGGGAGAGACCCAGTACTTC. Translating it yields CASSAGTGLGETQYF.

The CDR3 nucleotides read TGTGCCAGCAGCCAGCTTACGGGGGAGCAGTACTTC. This sequence encodes CASSQLTGEQYF. This chain joins TRBV14 and TRBJ2-7, with D possibly being TRBD2 (5 bases). Trimming removed 3 bases from V and 7 bases from J, with 10 bases in between. The CDR3 is 12 residues long. The germline gives CDR1 SGHDN, CDR2 FVKESK.

The rearrangement links TRBV5-4 to TRBJ2-6; 11 nucleotides agree with TRBD2. CDR1 and CDR2 (germline): SGHNT, YYREEE (reference sequence). V lost 0 bases, J lost 0 bases, and 2 bases stayed unmatched. The CDR3 is 18 residues long. DNA for the CDR3: TGTGCCAGCAGCTTGGGACTAGCGGGACCCTCTGGGGCCAACGTCCTGACTTTC. Amino acid sequence: CASSLGLAGPSGANVLTF.

V and J are TRBV19 and TRBJ1-5; TRBD1 matches at 9 bases. The trim removed 1 base at V and 10 bases at J, leaving 11 bases unmatched. This CDR3 is built from 16 residues. The germline CDR1 and CDR2 sequences are LNHDA and SQIVND (reference sequence). The CDR3 sequence is CASSIATGTGINPQHF. CDR3 nucleotide sequence: TGTGCCAGTAGTATAGCCACCGGGACAGGGATCAACCCCCAGCATTTT.